This T cell receptor beta chain was captured by sequencing in a study of cytomegalovirus exposure and HLA in healthy donors. Study at large: In an early release, HLA-typed donors contributed 75 million to 85 million unique TCR sequences. Study-level results: In an earlier analysis, about 87% or about 30%: the productive usage of most TCR beta V segments.

This clone was seen only a few times. Its antigen remains unknown. This PCR relied on a set of 60 Vbeta primers and 13 Jbeta primers. Profiled with immunoSEQ multiplex PCR; TCRdb holds only in-frame clones, not every one. The table has approximately 100,000 clones, around two thirds seen once. V shed 1 base and J shed 5 bases, with 3 bases lying between them. The CDR3 runs 11 residues. CDR1 and CDR2 (germline): DFQATT, SNEGSKA (reference sequence). Sequencing input: PBMCs. The genes are TRBV20-1 and TRBJ2-1; unclear D gene. The sequence derives from a man younger than 40 in good health and CMV-seropositive. CDR3 region: CSARGDNEQFF. CDR3 bases: TGCAGTGCTAGAGGAGACAATGAGCAGTTCTTC.